Below are 9 T cell receptor beta chains sequenced from a single sample in a study of blood T cell repertoires in COVID-19. Some clones are missing from TCRdb's copy, which holds only in-frame ones; the method was immunoSEQ multiplex PCR. Altogether about 120,000 clones are present, approximately 74% being singletons, with the ten largest covering around 6%. Sequenced input: peripheral blood. The receptors derive from a man between 60 and 70 years old with acute or convalescent COVID-19.

The chain recombines TRBV19 with TRBJ2-2, with TRBD1 as a possible D gene (5 bases). Germline V lookup: CDR1 LNHDA, CDR2 SQIVND (reference sequence). V was shortened by 4 bases and J by 0 bases, with 12 bases between the two germline ends. This CDR3 spans 16 amino acids. The CDR3 here is CASSRTDSTNTGELFF. Here the CDR3 DNA reads TGTGCCAGTAGTAGAACCGACAGCACGAACACCGGGGAGCTGTTTTTT.

V usage is TRBV7-2 and J usage is TRBJ1-5; D is uncertain. The germline V gene encodes CDR1 SGHTA and CDR2 FQGNSA. The germline V and J ends were trimmed by 4 bases and 7 bases, with 11 bases remaining between them. This CDR3 spans 13 amino acids. The CDR3 here is CASSSRGMQPQHF. DNA of the CDR3: TGTGCCAGCAGCTCCCGCGGGATGCAGCCCCAGCATTTT.

This clone has a handful of counts. The V and J genes are TRBV6-1 and TRBJ2-7; D is unclear. CDR3 length equals 11 residues. V gave up 2 bases and J gave up 9 bases, with 8 bases separating them. The germline CDR1 and CDR2 sequences are MNHNS and SASEGT. The CDR3 DNA follows: TGTGCCAGCAGTGAATTGCTCGGGCAGTACTTC. It is translated as CASSELLGQYF.

DNA for the CDR3: TGTGCCAGCAGCTTAGTGGAGGGCCTCAACTATGGCTACACCTTC. Protein product: CASSLVEGLNYGYTF. The genes are TRBV7-9 and TRBJ1-2; D is uncertain. V dropped 1 base and J dropped 2 bases, with 11 bases sitting between them. The CDR3 is 15 amino acids. CDR1 is SEHNR and CDR2 is FQNEAQ in the germline V gene (reference sequence).

This clone was observed a single time. V is TRBV19 and J is TRBJ2-2; 8 nucleotides align to TRBD2. With V trimmed by 6 bases and J by 5 bases, 11 bases remained unmatched. The germline V gene encodes CDR1 LNHDA and CDR2 SQIVND (reference sequence). The CDR3 covers 16 residues. The CDR3 spells CASSSGRGRGTGELFF. The CDR3, as DNA: TGTGCCAGTAGCAGCGGGAGAGGCCGTGGGACCGGGGAGCTGTTTTTT.

This clone was seen once. This chain connects TRBV12-3 or TRBV12-4 to TRBJ1-3, with D maybe TRBD1 (6 bases). The V end lost 2 bases, the J end lost 7 bases, and 6 bases lay between the germline ends. The length of the CDR3 is 12 residues. The CDR3 loop reads CASSLQGNTIYF. The CDR3 coding sequence is TGTGCCAGCAGTTTACAGGGGAACACCATATATTTT.

This chain links TRBV24-1 with TRBJ2-7; 11 nucleotides align to TRBD2. The CDR3 sequence is 19 residues long. With 0 bases clipped from V and 0 bases from J, the junction kept 9 bases outside the gene matches. Germline V CDR1 and CDR2: KGHDR, SFDVKD. The CDR3 DNA reads as TGTGCCACCAGTGATTTGCAAAAGGTCCTAGCGGGAGGCTCCTACGAGCAGTACTTC. It translates to CATSDLQKVLAGGSYEQYF.

The chain links TRBV27 to TRBJ2-1; a weak D match, TRBD1 (6 bases). CDR1 and CDR2 (germline): MNHEY, SMNVEV (reference sequence). The CDR3 is 16 residues long. V was trimmed by 2 bases and J by 7 bases, leaving 18 bases between them. The CDR3 nucleotides are TGTGCCAGCAGTTTAGCCCGCGGAAGGGGGAAGAATGAGCAGTTCTTC. Translating it yields CASSLARGRGKNEQFF.

The CDR3 nucleotides read TGTGCCAGCAGCCAAGATATTGGCGGGAGGTCAACAGATACGCAGTATTTT. Amino acid sequence: CASSQDIGGRSTDTQYF. V and J are TRBV3-1 (or the pseudogene TRBV3-2) and TRBJ2-3, with 8 bases aligning to TRBD2. With 0 bases clipped from V and 3 bases from J, the junction kept 8 bases outside the gene matches. This CDR3 contains 17 residues. The germline V gene encodes CDR1 LGHDT and CDR2 YNNKEL (reference sequence).